This is a list of T cell receptor beta chains from one sample in a study of response to subunit inactivated influenza vaccine. TCRdb ran MiXCR on the RT-PCR reads and lists one entry per CDR3 protein. In the table there are roughly 500,000 distinct CDR3 sequences, approximately 22% of which are singletons. These sequences were also reported in another study, on T cells expressing NK-cell markers.

The material sequenced was CD4+ T cells sorted from PBMCs, taken roughly 12 days after vaccination. The source is a man aged 45-65 years who received an inactivated influenza vaccine. The CDR3 runs from the conserved cysteine through the conserved F or W. Fields, in order: clone size, CDR3 length, J gene, D gene, V gene, CDR3 DNA, CDR3 protein. The D gene is left open where the match is weak. Size values are once, few and many counts, or a class for expanded clones, and some rows have none.

clone_size: few; cdr3_length: 15; j_call: TRBJ2-6; d_call: -; v_call: TRBV12-3/TRBV12-4; cdr3_nt: TGTGCCAGCAGTTTTTGGACAGCTGGGGCCAACGTCCTGACTTTC; cdr3_aa: CASSFWTAGANVLTF
clone_size: few; cdr3_length: 13; j_call: TRBJ2-7; d_call: -; v_call: TRBV10-3; cdr3_nt: TGTGCCATCAGTGATTCCCAGTCCTACGAGCAGTACTTC; cdr3_aa: CAISDSQSYEQYF
clone_size: -; cdr3_length: 15; j_call: TRBJ1-5; d_call: TRBD1; v_call: TRBV13; cdr3_nt: TGTGCCAGCAGCCTCGGGACAGGCGACTGGGAGCCCCAGCATTTT; cdr3_aa: CASSLGTGDWEPQHF
clone_size: -; cdr3_length: 12; j_call: TRBJ2-7; d_call: -; v_call: TRBV20-1; cdr3_nt: TGCAGTGCTAGAGGGTTCACCTACGAGCAGTACTTC; cdr3_aa: CSARGFTYEQYF
clone_size: -; cdr3_length: 14; j_call: TRBJ2-7; d_call: -; v_call: TRBV5-1; cdr3_nt: TGCGCCAGCAGTCTAACGACGAACTCCTACGAGCAGTACTTC; cdr3_aa: CASSLTTNSYEQYF
clone_size: -; cdr3_length: 13; j_call: TRBJ2-7; d_call: TRBD2; v_call: TRBV7-9; cdr3_nt: TGTGCCAGCAGCTCAGGGACTAGCCACGAGCAGTACTTC; cdr3_aa: CASSSGTSHEQYF
clone_size: -; cdr3_length: 15; j_call: TRBJ2-5; d_call: -; v_call: TRBV11-2; cdr3_nt: TGTGCCAGCAGCTCCCACATGCGGAATCAAGAGACCCAGTACTTC; cdr3_aa: CASSSHMRNQETQYF
clone_size: few; cdr3_length: 16; j_call: TRBJ2-1; d_call: -; v_call: TRBV12-3/TRBV12-4; cdr3_nt: TGTGCCAGCAGCCGGGGAACGGGAGTAATGGGGAATGAGCAGTTCTTC; cdr3_aa: CASSRGTGVMGNEQFF
clone_size: -; cdr3_length: 16; j_call: TRBJ1-3; d_call: TRBD1; v_call: TRBV7-9; cdr3_nt: TGTGCCAGCAGCCGATCCGGGACAGGGTTAGGAAACACCATATATTTT; cdr3_aa: CASSRSGTGLGNTIYF
clone_size: -; cdr3_length: 19; j_call: TRBJ2-3; d_call: TRBD2; v_call: TRBV29-1; cdr3_nt: TGCAGCGTTGAAGGTCGGTTGGCTAGCGGGAGTGCCGGCACAGATACGCAGTATTTT; cdr3_aa: CSVEGRLASGSAGTDTQYF
clone_size: few; cdr3_length: 14; j_call: TRBJ2-7; d_call: TRBD1; v_call: TRBV6-5; cdr3_nt: TGTGCCAGCAGTTACAACAGGGGGTCTACCACGCAGTACTTC; cdr3_aa: CASSYNRGSTTQYF
clone_size: few; cdr3_length: 15; j_call: TRBJ1-6; d_call: TRBD1; v_call: TRBV20-1; cdr3_nt: TGCAGTGCTAGAGCTAGGACAGGTCTGAATTCACCCCTCCACTTT; cdr3_aa: CSARARTGLNSPLHF
clone_size: -; cdr3_length: 14; j_call: TRBJ2-7; d_call: TRBD2; v_call: TRBV7-2; cdr3_nt: TGTGCCAGCACGTACGCTAGCGGGGGATACGAGCAGTACTTC; cdr3_aa: CASTYASGGYEQYF
clone_size: many; cdr3_length: 12; j_call: TRBJ1-1; d_call: -; v_call: TRBV12-3/TRBV12-4; cdr3_nt: TGTGCCAGCAGTTTAATGAACACTGAAGCTTTCTTT; cdr3_aa: CASSLMNTEAFF
clone_size: -; cdr3_length: 15; j_call: TRBJ1-1; d_call: -; v_call: TRBV18; cdr3_nt: TGTGCCAGCTCACCACCGAACAGTCCGAACACTGAAGCTTTCTTT; cdr3_aa: CASSPPNSPNTEAFF
clone_size: -; cdr3_length: 14; j_call: TRBJ2-1; d_call: TRBD2; v_call: TRBV6-2/TRBV6-3; cdr3_nt: TGTGCCAGCAGCAGCGGGACCCTCTTAACTGAGCAGTTCTTC; cdr3_aa: CASSSGTLLTEQFF
clone_size: -; cdr3_length: 14; j_call: TRBJ2-3; d_call: -; v_call: TRBV11-2; cdr3_nt: TGTGCCAGCAGCTTAGAGGAGGTCCAGGGGCCGCAGTATTTT; cdr3_aa: CASSLEEVQGPQYF
clone_size: -; cdr3_length: 16; j_call: TRBJ2-1; d_call: TRBD1; v_call: TRBV7-2; cdr3_nt: TGTGCCAGCAGCTTAGCAGGGGGCGGTTCCTACAATGAGCAGTTCTTC; cdr3_aa: CASSLAGGGSYNEQFF
clone_size: -; cdr3_length: 19; j_call: TRBJ1-5; d_call: -; v_call: TRBV19; cdr3_nt: TGTGCCAGTAGTATCCCCCTTGTTGGACACTACCGAGGCAGTCAGCCCCAGCATTTT; cdr3_aa: CASSIPLVGHYRGSQPQHF
clone_size: few; cdr3_length: 14; j_call: TRBJ2-3; d_call: TRBD2; v_call: TRBV28; cdr3_nt: TGTGCCAGCAGAGCGGGAGGGCCCACAGATACGCAGTATTTT; cdr3_aa: CASRAGGPTDTQYF
clone_size: few; cdr3_length: 13; j_call: TRBJ2-5; d_call: -; v_call: TRBV12-3/TRBV12-4; cdr3_nt: TGTGCCAGCAGTTTATGGTCACAGGAGACCCAGTACTTC; cdr3_aa: CASSLWSQETQYF
clone_size: -; cdr3_length: 14; j_call: TRBJ2-2; d_call: -; v_call: TRBV20-1; cdr3_nt: TGCAGTGCTAGCCCTCCCGGGGGTTCCGGGGAGCTGTTTTTT; cdr3_aa: CSASPPGGSGELFF
clone_size: few; cdr3_length: 11; j_call: TRBJ2-2; d_call: -; v_call: TRBV6-5; cdr3_nt: TGTGCCAGCTGGTCCACCGGGGAGCTGTTTTTT; cdr3_aa: CASWSTGELFF
clone_size: few; cdr3_length: 15; j_call: TRBJ2-3; d_call: TRBD1; v_call: TRBV7-8; cdr3_nt: TGTGCCAGCAGCTTAGTGGGCAGGGGGTCCGATACGCAGTATTTT; cdr3_aa: CASSLVGRGSDTQYF
clone_size: -; cdr3_length: 20; j_call: TRBJ2-7; d_call: -; v_call: TRBV23-1; cdr3_nt: TGCGCCAGCAGTCAAATAAATTGTTGGGGACAGCGAGGGACTTTTTGCGAGCAGTACTTC; cdr3_aa: CASSQINCWGQRGTFCEQYF
clone_size: many; cdr3_length: 15; j_call: TRBJ2-3; d_call: -; v_call: TRBV20-1; cdr3_nt: TGCAGTGCTGCGCATGGCGGGGCGACCACAGATACGCAGTATTTT; cdr3_aa: CSAAHGGATTDTQYF
clone_size: few; cdr3_length: 15; j_call: TRBJ1-1; d_call: TRBD1; v_call: TRBV11-2; cdr3_nt: TGTGCCAGCAGCTTAGCCGATACAGGGGGCGATGAAGCTTTCTTT; cdr3_aa: CASSLADTGGDEAFF
clone_size: -; cdr3_length: 16; j_call: TRBJ2-1; d_call: TRBD1; v_call: TRBV5-1; cdr3_nt: TGCGCCAGCAGCTTGAATTCGGGACAGAGATACAATGAGCAGTTCTTC; cdr3_aa: CASSLNSGQRYNEQFF
clone_size: few; cdr3_length: 16; j_call: TRBJ2-3; d_call: -; v_call: TRBV5-1; cdr3_nt: TGCGCCAGCAGCTTGGGAGGTGGGCCAAGGGCAGATACGCAGTATTTT; cdr3_aa: CASSLGGGPRADTQYF
clone_size: few; cdr3_length: 15; j_call: TRBJ2-5; d_call: TRBD2; v_call: TRBV4-1; cdr3_nt: TGCGCCAGCAGCCACCCCGGGACTAGTAAAAAGACCCAGTACTTC; cdr3_aa: CASSHPGTSKKTQYF
clone_size: -; cdr3_length: 16; j_call: TRBJ2-6; d_call: TRBD1; v_call: TRBV7-3; cdr3_nt: TGTGCCAGCAGCGCCGGGACAGCGCATAGGGCCAACGTCCTGACTTTC; cdr3_aa: CASSAGTAHRANVLTF
clone_size: -; cdr3_length: 15; j_call: TRBJ2-7; d_call: TRBD1; v_call: TRBV11-2; cdr3_nt: TGTGCCAGCAGCTCTATGGCCGGACAGGGCTACGAGCAGTACTTC; cdr3_aa: CASSSMAGQGYEQYF
clone_size: few; cdr3_length: 17; j_call: TRBJ1-1; d_call: -; v_call: TRBV3-1; cdr3_nt: TGTGCCAGCAGCAAGTCGGGTACCAATCTCGGGCGCGCTGAAGCTTTCTTT; cdr3_aa: CASSKSGTNLGRAEAFF
clone_size: -; cdr3_length: 14; j_call: TRBJ1-2; d_call: -; v_call: TRBV11-2; cdr3_nt: TGTGCCAGCAGCCCCCCCGCGGGGCTGGGAGGCTACACCTTC; cdr3_aa: CASSPPAGLGGYTF
clone_size: few; cdr3_length: 17; j_call: TRBJ1-2; d_call: TRBD1; v_call: TRBV5-1; cdr3_nt: TGCGCCAGCAGCCGCGGGGACAGGGCTATCTACGGCTATGGCTACACCTTC; cdr3_aa: CASSRGDRAIYGYGYTF
clone_size: -; cdr3_length: 15; j_call: TRBJ2-3; d_call: -; v_call: TRBV5-1; cdr3_nt: TGCGCCAGCAGAGTGGGACGCTACCGCACAGATACGCAGTATTTT; cdr3_aa: CASRVGRYRTDTQYF
clone_size: -; cdr3_length: 15; j_call: TRBJ2-1; d_call: TRBD1; v_call: TRBV7-7; cdr3_nt: TGTGCCAGCAGCTTAGGGGGACAGGGTGACAATGAGCAGTTCTTC; cdr3_aa: CASSLGGQGDNEQFF
clone_size: few; cdr3_length: 14; j_call: TRBJ2-7; d_call: TRBD1; v_call: TRBV20-1; cdr3_nt: TGCAGTGCTTCGGACAGGGGGTTTGCCTACGAGCAGTACTTC; cdr3_aa: CSASDRGFAYEQYF
clone_size: few; cdr3_length: 16; j_call: TRBJ1-1; d_call: TRBD1; v_call: TRBV5-1; cdr3_nt: TGCGCCAGCAGCTTGGACAGGGGGCTAGGTGGCACTGAAGCTTTCTTT; cdr3_aa: CASSLDRGLGGTEAFF
clone_size: many; cdr3_length: 13; j_call: TRBJ1-1; d_call: -; v_call: TRBV21-1; cdr3_nt: TGTGCCAGCCGAAAGCCAGGGAACACTGAAGCTTTCTTT; cdr3_aa: CASRKPGNTEAFF
clone_size: -; cdr3_length: 14; j_call: TRBJ1-1; d_call: -; v_call: TRBV18; cdr3_nt: TGTGCCAGCTCACCGCCCGGGGGAAACACTGAAGCTTTCTTT; cdr3_aa: CASSPPGGNTEAFF
clone_size: few; cdr3_length: 12; j_call: TRBJ2-3; d_call: TRBD2; v_call: TRBV20-1; cdr3_nt: TGCAGTGCCGGAGTGACTAGCCGGTCTAAGTATTTT; cdr3_aa: CSAGVTSRSKYF
clone_size: -; cdr3_length: 16; j_call: TRBJ1-1; d_call: -; v_call: TRBV20-1; cdr3_nt: TGCAGTGCTAGAGATCGGTGGAGGGGCGCGTGGCCTGAAGCTTTCTTT; cdr3_aa: CSARDRWRGAWPEAFF
clone_size: few; cdr3_length: 16; j_call: TRBJ2-2; d_call: -; v_call: TRBV18; cdr3_nt: TGTGCCAGCTCACCAACCGGACAAATCGGCACCGGGGAGCTGTTTTTT; cdr3_aa: CASSPTGQIGTGELFF
clone_size: -; cdr3_length: 12; j_call: TRBJ2-3; d_call: -; v_call: TRBV18; cdr3_nt: TGTGCCTGCTCTCCAAGCACAGATACGCAGTATTTT; cdr3_aa: CACSPSTDTQYF
clone_size: -; cdr3_length: 13; j_call: TRBJ1-2; d_call: TRBD1; v_call: TRBV7-8; cdr3_nt: TGTGCCAGCAGCTTGAATAACAGGGGTGGCTACACCTTC; cdr3_aa: CASSLNNRGGYTF
clone_size: -; cdr3_length: 12; j_call: TRBJ2-7; d_call: -; v_call: TRBV12-3/TRBV12-4; cdr3_nt: TGTGCCAGCAGTTTGGAGAACCACGAGCAGTACTTC; cdr3_aa: CASSLENHEQYF
clone_size: few; cdr3_length: 12; j_call: TRBJ2-7; d_call: -; v_call: TRBV28; cdr3_nt: TGTGCCAGCAGGTCCAGTCCCTACGAGCAGTACTTC; cdr3_aa: CASRSSPYEQYF
clone_size: few; cdr3_length: 14; j_call: TRBJ2-1; d_call: TRBD2; v_call: TRBV19; cdr3_nt: TGTGCCAGTAGTGTCTCTAGCGCGGGGGGCGAGCAGTTCTTC; cdr3_aa: CASSVSSAGGEQFF
clone_size: many; cdr3_length: 12; j_call: TRBJ1-2; d_call: -; v_call: TRBV12-3/TRBV12-4; cdr3_nt: TGTGCCAGCAGTTTCACAGACTATGGCTACACCTTC; cdr3_aa: CASSFTDYGYTF
clone_size: few; cdr3_length: 10; j_call: TRBJ1-2; d_call: -; v_call: TRBV20-1; cdr3_nt: TGCAGTTCCGGGGACTTTGGCTACACCTTC; cdr3_aa: CSSGDFGYTF
clone_size: -; cdr3_length: 14; j_call: TRBJ2-1; d_call: TRBD2; v_call: TRBV20-1; cdr3_nt: TGCAGTGCTTCCGTAGCGGGAGGCCCCAATGAGCAGTTCTTC; cdr3_aa: CSASVAGGPNEQFF
clone_size: -; cdr3_length: 15; j_call: TRBJ2-2; d_call: -; v_call: TRBV7-8; cdr3_nt: TGTGCCAGCAGCTTAGAACTAGTAGGCACCGGGGAGCTGTTTTTT; cdr3_aa: CASSLELVGTGELFF
clone_size: -; cdr3_length: 14; j_call: TRBJ2-3; d_call: TRBD2; v_call: TRBV20-1; cdr3_nt: TGCAGTGCTACCCGCGGGGGTAACACAGATACGCAGTATTTT; cdr3_aa: CSATRGGNTDTQYF